This T cell receptor beta chain was captured in a study of cytomegalovirus exposure and HLA in healthy donors. Study-wide points: Some public TCRs appeared in many individuals, while most sequences were rare. Some TCR beta chains (more than 150 of them) were listed as cytomegalovirus-associated.

The count of this clone is one. Its antigen is as yet unknown. CDR3 length equals 15 residues. From germline, CDR1 is SNHLY and CDR2 FYNNEI. V was clipped by 5 bases and J by 3 bases; unmatched bases: 5. Clones were read by immunoSEQ multiplex PCR, and TCRdb kept only the in-frame ones, dropping some. Here the sample spans some 130,000 clones, roughly 89% being singletons. The donors belonged to the roughly 120-subject validation cohort, separate from the roughly 650-subject first cohort. Sequenced sample: PBMCs. V usage is TRBV2 and J usage is TRBJ1-4; TRBD1 matches at 8 bases. This sequence was found in a woman aged 18 to 35 in good health and CMV-seronegative. CDR3 in DNA: TGTGCCAGCAGTTACCAGGGGGCGGCTAATGAAAAACTGTTTTTT. It specifies CASSYQGAANEKLFF.